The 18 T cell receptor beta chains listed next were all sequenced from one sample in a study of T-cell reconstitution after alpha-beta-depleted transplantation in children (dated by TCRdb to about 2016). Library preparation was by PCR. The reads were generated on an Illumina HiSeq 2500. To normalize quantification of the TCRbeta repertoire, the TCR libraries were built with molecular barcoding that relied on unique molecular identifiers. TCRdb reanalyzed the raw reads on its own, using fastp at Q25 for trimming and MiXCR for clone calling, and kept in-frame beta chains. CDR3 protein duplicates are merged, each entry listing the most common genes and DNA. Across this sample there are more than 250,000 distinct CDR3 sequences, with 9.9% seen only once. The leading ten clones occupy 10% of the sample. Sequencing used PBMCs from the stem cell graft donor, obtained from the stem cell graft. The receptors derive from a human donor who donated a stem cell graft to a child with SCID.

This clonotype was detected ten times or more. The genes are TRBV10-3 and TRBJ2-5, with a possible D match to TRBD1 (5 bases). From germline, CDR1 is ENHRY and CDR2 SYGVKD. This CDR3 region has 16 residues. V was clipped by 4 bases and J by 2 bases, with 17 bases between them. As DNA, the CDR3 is TGTGCCATCAGTGTGGGGAAAGGACCAGGGCAAGAGACCCAGTACTTC. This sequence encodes CAISVGKGPGQETQYF.

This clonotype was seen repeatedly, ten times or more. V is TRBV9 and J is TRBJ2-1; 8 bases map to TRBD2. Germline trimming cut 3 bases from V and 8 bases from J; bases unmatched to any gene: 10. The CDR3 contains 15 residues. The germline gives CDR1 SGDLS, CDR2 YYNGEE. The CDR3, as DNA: TGTGCCAGCAGCGCCACGGGGGGGGGATGGGATGAGCAGTTCTTC. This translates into CASSATGGGWDEQFF.

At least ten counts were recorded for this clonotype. The CDR3 protein is CASSPVGLAGASSTDTQYF. CDR3 nucleotides: TGTGCCAGCAGCCCCGTCGGACTAGCGGGGGCCTCTAGCACAGATACGCAGTATTTT. The chain combines TRBV11-1 with TRBJ2-3; 13 bases line up with TRBD2. The V gene's germline CDR1 is SGHAT and CDR2 FQDESV (reference sequence). The trim removed 5 bases at V and 0 bases at J, leaving 11 bases unmatched. The CDR3 consists of 19 residues.

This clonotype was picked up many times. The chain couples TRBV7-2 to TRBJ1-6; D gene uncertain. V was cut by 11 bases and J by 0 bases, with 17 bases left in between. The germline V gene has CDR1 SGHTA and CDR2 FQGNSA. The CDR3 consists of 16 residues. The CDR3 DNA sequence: TGTGCCGGCATCCGGGGAGGGAGCTCCTATAATTCACCCCTCCACTTT. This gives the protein CAGIRGGSSYNSPLHF.

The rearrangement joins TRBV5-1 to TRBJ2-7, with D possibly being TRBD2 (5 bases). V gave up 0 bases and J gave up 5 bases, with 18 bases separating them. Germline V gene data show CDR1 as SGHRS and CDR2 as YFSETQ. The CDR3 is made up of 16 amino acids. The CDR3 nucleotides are TGCGCCAGCAGCTTGGGGACGGGATTGCTGGCCCACGAGCAGTACTTC. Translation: CASSLGTGLLAHEQYF.

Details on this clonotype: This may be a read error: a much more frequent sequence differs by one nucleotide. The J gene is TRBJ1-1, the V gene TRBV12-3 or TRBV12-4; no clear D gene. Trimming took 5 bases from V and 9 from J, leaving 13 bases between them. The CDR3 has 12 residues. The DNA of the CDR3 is TGTGCCAGCAGTCTGATCGTGGCTCAAGCTTTCTTT. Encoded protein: CASSLIVAQAFF.

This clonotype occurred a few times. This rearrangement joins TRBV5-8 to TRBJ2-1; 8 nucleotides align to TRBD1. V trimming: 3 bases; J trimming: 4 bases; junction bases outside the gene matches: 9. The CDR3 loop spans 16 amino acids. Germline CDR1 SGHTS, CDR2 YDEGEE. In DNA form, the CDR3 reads TGTGCCAGCAGCTCCCTCCGGGACAGGAGTTACAATGAGCAGTTCTTC. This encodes CASSSLRDRSYNEQFF.

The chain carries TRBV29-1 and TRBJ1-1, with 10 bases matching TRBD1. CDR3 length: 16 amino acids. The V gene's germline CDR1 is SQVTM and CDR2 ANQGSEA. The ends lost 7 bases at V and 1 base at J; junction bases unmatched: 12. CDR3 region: CSATGGPGARNTEAFF. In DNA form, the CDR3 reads TGCAGCGCGACAGGGGGCCCTGGGGCAAGGAACACTGAAGCTTTCTTT. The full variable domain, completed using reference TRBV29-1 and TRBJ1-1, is SAVISQKPSRDICQRGTSLTIQCQVDSQVTMMFWYRQQPGQSLTLIATANQGSEATYESGFVIDKFPISRPNLTFSTLTVSNMSPEDSSIYLCSATGGPGARNTEAFFGQGTRLTVV.

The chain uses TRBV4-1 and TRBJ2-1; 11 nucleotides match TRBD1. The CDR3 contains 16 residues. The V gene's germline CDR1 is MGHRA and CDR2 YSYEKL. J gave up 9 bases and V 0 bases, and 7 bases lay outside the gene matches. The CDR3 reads CASSQDLWTGGSEQFF. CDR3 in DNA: TGCGCCAGCAGCCAAGATCTGTGGACAGGGGGCAGTGAGCAGTTCTTC.

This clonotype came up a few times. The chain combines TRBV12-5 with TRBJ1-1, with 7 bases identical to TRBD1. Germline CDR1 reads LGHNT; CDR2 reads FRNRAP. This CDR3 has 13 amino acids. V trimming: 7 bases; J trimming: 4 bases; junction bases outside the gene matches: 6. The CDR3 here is CASASAGGTEAFF. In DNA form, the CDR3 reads TGTGCTAGTGCCTCGGCAGGGGGCACTGAAGCTTTCTTT.

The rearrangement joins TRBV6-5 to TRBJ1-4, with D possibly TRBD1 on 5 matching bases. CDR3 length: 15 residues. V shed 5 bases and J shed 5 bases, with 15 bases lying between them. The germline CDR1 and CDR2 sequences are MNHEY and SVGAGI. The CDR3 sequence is CASSPFGHGNEKLFF. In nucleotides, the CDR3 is TGTGCCAGCAGTCCCTTTGGACATGGCAATGAAAAACTGTTTTTT.

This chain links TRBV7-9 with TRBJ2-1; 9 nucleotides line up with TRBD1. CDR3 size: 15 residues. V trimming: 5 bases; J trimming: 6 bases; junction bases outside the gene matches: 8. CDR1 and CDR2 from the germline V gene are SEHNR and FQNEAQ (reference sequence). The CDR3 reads CASSAYDRGINEQFF. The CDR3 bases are TGTGCCAGCAGCGCCTATGACAGGGGGATCAATGAGCAGTTCTTC.

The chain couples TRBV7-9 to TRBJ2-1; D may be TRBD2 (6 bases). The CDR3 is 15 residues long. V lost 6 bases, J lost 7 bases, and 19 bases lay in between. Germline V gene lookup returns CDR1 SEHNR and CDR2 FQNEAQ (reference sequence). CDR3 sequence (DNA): TGTGCCAGCAGACACGGGACCCACCGGGGGAATGAGCAGTTCTTC. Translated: CASRHGTHRGNEQFF.

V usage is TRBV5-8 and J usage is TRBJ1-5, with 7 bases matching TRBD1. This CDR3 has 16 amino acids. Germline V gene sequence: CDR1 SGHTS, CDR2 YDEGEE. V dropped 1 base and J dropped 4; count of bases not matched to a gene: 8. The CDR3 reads CASSLRGGQANQPQHF. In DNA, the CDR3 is TGTGCCAGCAGCTTGAGGGGCGGACAGGCTAATCAGCCCCAGCATTTT.

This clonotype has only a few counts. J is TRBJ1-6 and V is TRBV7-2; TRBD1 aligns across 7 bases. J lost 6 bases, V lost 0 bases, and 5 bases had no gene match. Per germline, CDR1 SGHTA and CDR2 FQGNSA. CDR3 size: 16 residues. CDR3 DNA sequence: TGTGCCAGCAGCTTAGCAGGGACAGCGATTAATTCACCCCTCCACTTT. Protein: CASSLAGTAINSPLHF.

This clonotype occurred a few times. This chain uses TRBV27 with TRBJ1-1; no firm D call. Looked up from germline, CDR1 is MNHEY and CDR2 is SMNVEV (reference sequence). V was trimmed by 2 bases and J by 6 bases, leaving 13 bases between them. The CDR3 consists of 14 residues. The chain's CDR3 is CASSLGGSWPEAFF. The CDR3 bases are TGTGCCAGCAGTTTAGGTGGGAGTTGGCCTGAAGCTTTCTTT.

The CDR3: CASDSGTANTGELFF. The CDR3 DNA sequence: TGTGCCAGCGATTCCGGGACAGCTAACACCGGGGAGCTGTTTTTT. The rearrangement uses TRBV6-1 and TRBJ2-2; TRBD1 agrees at 7 bases. V shed 8 bases and J 2 bases; nucleotides not matched to a gene: 8. This CDR3 region has 15 residues. CDR1 and CDR2 from the germline V gene are MNHNS and SASEGT.

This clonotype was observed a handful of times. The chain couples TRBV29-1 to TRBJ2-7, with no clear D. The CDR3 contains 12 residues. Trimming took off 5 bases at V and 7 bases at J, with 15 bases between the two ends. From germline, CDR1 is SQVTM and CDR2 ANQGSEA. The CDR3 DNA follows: TGCAGCGTTACGGGTGGAGCCCGGGAGCAGTACTTC. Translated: CSVTGGAREQYF.